What follows describes a single TCR beta chain. Its antigen is not identified. The junction differs from germline at one of its ends, possibly a read error. This record belongs to a study of blood T cells in healthy people across ages. Alongside a J-beta primer mix, a sample-barcoded 5' primer served in a second PCR lasting 7 to 11 cycles. No fewer than 2.5 million CDR3-containing paired-end reads came from each sample. TCRdb re-analysed the 5' RACE reads in MiXCR, keeping a single row per CDR3 protein. Altogether fewer than 900,000 distinct CDR3 sequences are present, approximately 43% being singletons, with the ten largest covering around 20%. CDR1 and CDR2 (germline): SGHTA, FQGNSA. The CDR3 has 15 amino acids. Findings and caveats of the study: Strong correlation existed between TCR beta diversity and naive T cell percentage.

The authors drew around 11 milliliters of peripheral blood from each donor. The chain uses TRBV7-2 and TRBJ1-4; TRBD1 is a possible D gene (6 bases). The receptor's source is a woman aged 55-69 years in good health. Sequences were obtained from blood. The CDR3: CASSSRTATNEKPFF. CDR3 sequence (DNA): TGTGCCAGCAGCTCCCGGACAGCAACTAATGAAAAACCGTTTTTT.